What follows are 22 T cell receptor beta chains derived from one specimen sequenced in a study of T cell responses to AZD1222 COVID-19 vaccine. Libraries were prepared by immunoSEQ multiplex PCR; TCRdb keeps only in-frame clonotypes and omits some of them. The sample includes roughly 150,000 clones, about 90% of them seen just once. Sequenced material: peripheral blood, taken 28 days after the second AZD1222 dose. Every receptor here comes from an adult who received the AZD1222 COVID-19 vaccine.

Here the CDR3 DNA reads TGTGCCAGCGAGGATACAGGGAGCTATAATTCACCCCTCCACTTT. Translated, it gives CASEDTGSYNSPLHF. V usage is TRBV28 and J usage is TRBJ1-6; D possibly corresponds to TRBD1 (6 bases). Germline V gene data show CDR1 as MDHEN and CDR2 as SYDVKM. The germline V and J ends were trimmed by 8 bases and 3 bases, with 14 bases remaining between them. This CDR3 has 15 amino acids.

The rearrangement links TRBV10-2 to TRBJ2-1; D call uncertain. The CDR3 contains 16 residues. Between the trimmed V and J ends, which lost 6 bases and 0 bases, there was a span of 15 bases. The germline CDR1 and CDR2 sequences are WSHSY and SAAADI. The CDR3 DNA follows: TGCGCCAGCAGCGAATACGCGAGGAGCTCCTACAATGAGCAGTTCTTC. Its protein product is CASSEYARSSYNEQFF.

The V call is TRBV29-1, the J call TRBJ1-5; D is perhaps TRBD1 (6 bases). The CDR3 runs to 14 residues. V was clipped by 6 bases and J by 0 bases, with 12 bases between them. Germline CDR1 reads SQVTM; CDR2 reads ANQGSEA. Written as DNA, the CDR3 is TGCAGCGTAAGGACAGATTATAGCAATCAGCCCCAGCATTTT. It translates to CSVRTDYSNQPQHF.

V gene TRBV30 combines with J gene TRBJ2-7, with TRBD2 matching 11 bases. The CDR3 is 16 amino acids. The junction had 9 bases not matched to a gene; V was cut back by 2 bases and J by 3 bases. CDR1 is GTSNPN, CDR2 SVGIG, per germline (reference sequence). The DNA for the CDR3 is TGTGCCTGGAGTCCTAGCGGGGGGTATTTTGGCTACGAGCAGTACTTC. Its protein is CAWSPSGGYFGYEQYF.

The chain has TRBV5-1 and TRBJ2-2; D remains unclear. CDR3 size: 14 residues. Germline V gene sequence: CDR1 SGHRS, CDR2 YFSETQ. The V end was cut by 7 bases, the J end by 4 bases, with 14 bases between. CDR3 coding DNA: TGCGCCAGCCACCTGCTTGGTTTCACCGGGGAGCTGTTTTTT. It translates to CASHLLGFTGELFF.

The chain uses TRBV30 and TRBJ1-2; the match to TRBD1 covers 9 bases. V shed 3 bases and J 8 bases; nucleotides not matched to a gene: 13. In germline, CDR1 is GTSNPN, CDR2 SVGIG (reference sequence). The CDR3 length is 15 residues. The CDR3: CAWSPGATGGTGYTF. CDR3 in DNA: TGTGCCTGGAGCCCCGGGGCGACAGGGGGTACGGGCTACACCTTC.

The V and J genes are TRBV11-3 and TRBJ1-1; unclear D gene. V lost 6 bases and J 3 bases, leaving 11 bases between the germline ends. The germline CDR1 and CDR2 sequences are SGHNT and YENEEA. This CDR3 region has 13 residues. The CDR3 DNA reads TGTGCCAGCAGGACACCCCGGGACACTGAAGCTTTCTTT. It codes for CASRTPRDTEAFF.

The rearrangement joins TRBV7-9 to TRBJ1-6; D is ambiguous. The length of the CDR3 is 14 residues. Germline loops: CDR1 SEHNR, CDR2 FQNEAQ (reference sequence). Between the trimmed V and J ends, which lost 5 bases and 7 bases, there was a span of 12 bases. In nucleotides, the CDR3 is TGTGCCAGCAGCGACACGGGAGGGAATTCACCCCTCCACTTT. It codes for CASSDTGGNSPLHF.

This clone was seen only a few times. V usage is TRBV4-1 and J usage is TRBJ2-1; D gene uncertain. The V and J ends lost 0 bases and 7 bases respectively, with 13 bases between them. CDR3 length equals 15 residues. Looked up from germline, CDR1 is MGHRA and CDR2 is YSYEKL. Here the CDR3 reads CASSQDHLKGNEQFF. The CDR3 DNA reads TGCGCCAGCAGCCAAGATCATTTAAAGGGAAATGAGCAGTTCTTC.

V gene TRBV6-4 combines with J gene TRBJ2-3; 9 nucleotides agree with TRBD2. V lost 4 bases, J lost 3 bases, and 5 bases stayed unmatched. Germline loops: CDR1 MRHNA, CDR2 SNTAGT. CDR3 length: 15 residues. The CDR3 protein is CASSGSGGPTDTQYF. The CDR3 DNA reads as TGTGCCAGCAGTGGTAGCGGGGGACCGACAGATACGCAGTATTTT.

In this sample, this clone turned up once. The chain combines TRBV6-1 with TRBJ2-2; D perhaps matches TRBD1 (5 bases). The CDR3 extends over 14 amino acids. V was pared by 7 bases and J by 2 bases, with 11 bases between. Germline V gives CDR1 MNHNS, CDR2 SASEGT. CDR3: CASILDRNTGELFF. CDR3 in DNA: TGTGCCAGCATTTTAGACAGAAACACCGGGGAGCTGTTTTTT.

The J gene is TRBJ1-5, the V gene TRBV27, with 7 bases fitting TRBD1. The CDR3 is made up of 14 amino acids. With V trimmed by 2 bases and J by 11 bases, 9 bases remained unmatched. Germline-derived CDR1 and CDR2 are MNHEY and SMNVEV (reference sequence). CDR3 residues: CASSLNRGHRAQHF. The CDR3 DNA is TGTGCCAGCAGTTTAAACAGGGGTCACAGGGCCCAGCATTTT.

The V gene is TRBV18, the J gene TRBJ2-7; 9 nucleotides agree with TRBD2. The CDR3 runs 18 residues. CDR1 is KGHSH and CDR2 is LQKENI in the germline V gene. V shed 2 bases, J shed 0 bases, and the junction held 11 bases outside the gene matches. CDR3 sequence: CASSPRGSSGISSYEQYF. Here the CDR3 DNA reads TGTGCCAGCTCACCAAGGGGGTCTAGCGGGATAAGCTCCTACGAGCAGTACTTC.

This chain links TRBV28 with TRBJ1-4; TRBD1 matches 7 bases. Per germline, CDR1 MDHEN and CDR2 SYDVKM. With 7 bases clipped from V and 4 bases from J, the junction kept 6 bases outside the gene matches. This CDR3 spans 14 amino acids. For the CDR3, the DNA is TGTGCCAGCATTAGCGGGACAGTTAATGAAAAACTGTTTTTT. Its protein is CASISGTVNEKLFF.

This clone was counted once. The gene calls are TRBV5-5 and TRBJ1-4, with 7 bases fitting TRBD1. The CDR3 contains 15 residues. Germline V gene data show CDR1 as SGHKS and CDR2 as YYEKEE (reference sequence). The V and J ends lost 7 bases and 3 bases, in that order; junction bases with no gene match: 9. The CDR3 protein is CASRGRGQANEKLFF. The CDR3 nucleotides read TGTGCCAGCCGGGGGCGCGGACAGGCTAATGAAAAACTGTTTTTT.

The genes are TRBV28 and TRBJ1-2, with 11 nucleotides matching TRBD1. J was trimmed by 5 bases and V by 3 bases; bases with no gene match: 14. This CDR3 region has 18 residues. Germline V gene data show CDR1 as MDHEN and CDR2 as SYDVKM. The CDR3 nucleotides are TGTGCCAGCAGTTTGGACAGGGGGCTACGATGGGATGGGTATGGCTACACCTTC. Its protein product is CASSLDRGLRWDGYGYTF.

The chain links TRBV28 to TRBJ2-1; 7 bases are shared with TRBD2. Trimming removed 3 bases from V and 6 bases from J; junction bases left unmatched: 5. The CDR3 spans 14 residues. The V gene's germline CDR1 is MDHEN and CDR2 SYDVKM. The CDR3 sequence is CASSLGGRANEQFF. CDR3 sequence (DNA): TGTGCCAGCAGTTTGGGAGGGAGGGCCAATGAGCAGTTCTTC.

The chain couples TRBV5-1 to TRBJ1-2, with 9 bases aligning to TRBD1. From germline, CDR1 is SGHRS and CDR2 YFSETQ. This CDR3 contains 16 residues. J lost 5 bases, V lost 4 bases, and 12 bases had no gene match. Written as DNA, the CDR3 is TGCGCCAGCAGCCCGGACAGGGGCCCTTCCTCATATGGCTACACCTTC. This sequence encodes CASSPDRGPSSYGYTF.

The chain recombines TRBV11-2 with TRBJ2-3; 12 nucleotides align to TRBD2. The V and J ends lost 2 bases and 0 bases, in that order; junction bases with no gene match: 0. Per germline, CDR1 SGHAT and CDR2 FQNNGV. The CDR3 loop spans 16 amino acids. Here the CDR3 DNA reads TGTGCCAGCAGCTTACTAGCGGGAGGGAGCACAGATACGCAGTATTTT. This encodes CASSLLAGGSTDTQYF.

CDR3 sequence reads: CASSSGQGNQPQHF. Here the CDR3 DNA reads TGTGCCAGCAGCTCGGGACAGGGGAATCAGCCCCAGCATTTT. The chain couples TRBV7-2 to TRBJ1-5; TRBD1 agrees at 10 bases. The CDR3 is 14 amino acids. The V and J ends lost 4 bases and 4 bases, in that order; junction bases with no gene match: 1. In germline, CDR1 is SGHTA, CDR2 FQGNSA.

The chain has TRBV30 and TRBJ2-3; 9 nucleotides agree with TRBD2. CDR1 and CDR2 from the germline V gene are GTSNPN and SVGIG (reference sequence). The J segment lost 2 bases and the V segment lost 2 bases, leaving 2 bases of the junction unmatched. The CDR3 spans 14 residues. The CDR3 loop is CAWSLAGATDTQYF. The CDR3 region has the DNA TGTGCCTGGAGTTTAGCGGGAGCCACAGATACGCAGTATTTT.

Written as DNA, the CDR3 is TGTGCCAGCAGCCCAACACGGAACACTGAAGCTTTCTTT. Amino acids: CASSPTRNTEAFF. The chain recombines TRBV11-3 with TRBJ1-1; D not certain. Deletions cut 5 bases from V and 1 base from J, with 8 bases between. There are 13 residues in the CDR3. The germline CDR1 and CDR2 sequences are SGHNT and YENEEA.